This TCR beta chain stems from a study of identifying expanded T cells in peripheral blood. The study, taken as a whole, reports: Clone count variance between approximately 2-week samples rose with total template count.

In regard to this clone: What it binds is unknown.

This CDR3 contains 15 residues. Germline V CDR1 and CDR2: MNHNS, SASEGT. J lost 6 bases, V lost 4 bases, and 6 bases had no gene match. The protocol was immunoSEQ multiplex PCR, while the TCRdb copy is restricted to in-frame clones and leaves out a portion. The data hold more than 55,000 clones, with about 89% observed a single time. Collection occurred without any documented infections or immune events in donors. Source material: blood. The rearrangement links TRBV6-1 to TRBJ1-5; 10 nucleotides align to TRBD1. The receptor's source is a person aged 18-70 years in good health. Here the CDR3 DNA reads TGTGCCAGCAGTGTAAGACAGGGGGCGATTCAGCCCCAGCATTTT. As protein: CASSVRQGAIQPQHF.